The entry below gives a single TCR beta chain sequence along with its context. Its antigen remains unknown. This entry comes from a study of radiotherapy plus CTLA-4 blockade in lung cancer. As for the study in general: Across the patients, objective responses occurred in 18%, and disease control in roughly 31%. General study results and limits: Radiotherapy plus ipilimumab was followed by expansion in blood of tumor-derived TCR clones.

Participants had chemo-refractory metastatic non-small-cell lung cancer and were treated with focal radiation plus ipilimumab CTLA-4 blockade. Sequencing was performed with immunoSEQ multiplex PCR; in TCRdb, only in-frame clones are kept and a portion is missing. The sample includes about 80,000 clones, approximately 83% of them seen just once. V gave up 4 bases and J gave up 1 base; unmatched junction bases: 4. Per germline, CDR1 SGHDT and CDR2 YYEEEE. The CDR3 loop spans 15 amino acids. The V call is TRBV5-6, the J call TRBJ2-5, with 10 bases lining up with TRBD2. Material: peripheral blood, obtained from a patient treated with radiotherapy plus ipilimumab. The TCR comes from a human donor with non-small cell lung cancer who had a partial response to radiotherapy plus ipilimumab. The CDR3 coding sequence is TGTGCCAGCAGCGGACTAGCGGAAAGCCAAGAGACCCAGTACTTC. Translation gives CASSGLAESQETQYF.